This T cell receptor beta chain was sequenced in a study of shared clonotypes between healthy human individuals (dated by TCRdb to about 2020). For context, the study as a whole: A couple of women and a few men aged 18 to 49 years were included in the cohort. The study deeply sequenced blood TCR repertoires of five healthy adults to estimate repertoire size and the extent of clonotype sharing between individuals. Different laboratories and diverse techniques were used to prepare libraries and sequence TCR repertoires, to increase sequencing depth and limit assay-specific biases. Between about 0.8 and 9 billion PBMCs per donor were obtained by leukapheresis.

Healthy HIV-negative adults with no recently reported acute infections or vaccinations were included as donors. Only Caucasian adults living in Nashville, Tennessee, USA were represented among the donors. For unsorted samples, 85 million to 100 million PBMCs were counted, and genomic DNA was extracted using the QIAamp DNA Blood Mini kit. Blood was obtained by leukapheresis, after which PBMCs were separated by Ficoll-Histopaque density gradient centrifugation and cryopreserved in liquid nitrogen vapor phase. Findings and caveats that apply to the study as a whole: The genetic and exposure-history diversity represented was limited by the small number of donors. Only blood was sampled, and tissue TCR repertoires likely differ from those in blood. Pairwise subsampling indicated that sequencing depth was expected to affect the degree of clonotype sharing among donors.

From its cysteine to its phenylalanine, the CDR3 spans 14 amino acids. Only CDR3 DNA is held: 42 bases, read in frame from base 1. The germline V gene encodes CDR1 WSHSY and CDR2 SAAADI. V is pared back by 6 bases and J by 3 bases, with 12 bases lying between the germline termini. Details on this clone: The antigen it binds to is not known. No base quality values were provided; no much bigger clone lies one nucleotide off.

Using the deep immunoSEQ assay, multiplex PCR amplified TCR CDR3 regions from genomic DNA. For each cell subset, the extracted genomic DNA was distributed evenly across all wells of several immunoSEQ 96-well plates, and each plate served as one replicate. For unsorted PBMC, roughly 330 ng genomic DNA, equal to tens of thousands of T cell genomes, was loaded into each replicate PCR. Ten immunoSEQ deep assay plates were used to sequence the unsorted PBMC genomic DNA. The purified libraries were quantified using a Qubit 3.0 fluorometer, sized with a Bioanalyzer 2100, and then quantified again using the KAPA Library Quantification kit. Every immunoSEQ 96-well plate was sequenced on a separate single-read 150-cycle Illumina NextSeq 550 flow cell. The authors' analysis ran thus. Because the immunoSEQ output included only junctional sequences and no quality scores, the filtering could not be the same as the filtering used for full-length reads. Sequences were annotated with PyIR, a Python wrapper for IgBLAST v1.9, and V/J genes and CDR3 were assigned using IMGT germline references. Reads were removed for weak V/J assignments (E-value above 1e-6), missing CDR3, stop codons, out-of-frame junctions, or ambiguous translated residues. V3J clonotypes were defined by identical inferred V gene, J gene, and CDR3 amino acid sequence. The percentage overlap between two repertoires was calculated by dividing the number of shared unique clonotypes by the size of the smaller repertoire. Richness of each repertoire was evaluated using RTK rarefaction, the Chao1 estimator, and Recon v2.1 estimates of unobserved clonotypes. Entries here come from immuneACCESS through TCRdb and include only in-frame sequences with V and J called. Some clones fail to appear in such tables; in the studies checked, an unresolved V gene covers under half of the shortfall, and the cause of the remainder is unknown. That table gives V, J and clone size, and the DNA gave D and trimming. The sample table shows hundreds of thousands of clones, and roughly 79% are seen once. Of the sample, 12% is held by the ten largest clones.

The specimen was PBMCs. The chain is assembled from TRBV10-2 and TRBJ1-5; the best D guess is TRBD1, with 5 bases matching. This receptor was taken from a woman aged 40 to 55 in good health. Some clones in this sample may be carry-over from other donors' samples. For the CDR3, the sequence is CASSDDSYNQPQHF. The sequenced DNA: TGCGCCAGCAGCGATGACAGTTACAATCAGCCCCAGCATTTT.